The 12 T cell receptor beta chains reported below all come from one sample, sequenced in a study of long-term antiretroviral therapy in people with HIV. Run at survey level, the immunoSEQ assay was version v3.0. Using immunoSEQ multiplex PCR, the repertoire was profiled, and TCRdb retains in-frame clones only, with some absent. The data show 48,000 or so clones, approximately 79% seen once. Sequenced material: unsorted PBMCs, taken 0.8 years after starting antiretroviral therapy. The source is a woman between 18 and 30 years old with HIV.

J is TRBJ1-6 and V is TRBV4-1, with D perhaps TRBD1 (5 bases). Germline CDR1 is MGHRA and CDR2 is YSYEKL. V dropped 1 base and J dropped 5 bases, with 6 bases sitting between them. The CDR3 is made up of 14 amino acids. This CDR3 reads CASSQGQHNSPLHF. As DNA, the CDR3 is TGCGCCAGCAGCCAAGGACAGCATAATTCACCCCTCCACTTT.

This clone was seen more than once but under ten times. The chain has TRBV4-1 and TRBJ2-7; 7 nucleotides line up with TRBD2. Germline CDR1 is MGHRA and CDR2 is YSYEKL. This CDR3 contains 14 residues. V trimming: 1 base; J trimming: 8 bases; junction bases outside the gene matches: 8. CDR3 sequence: CASSQGLAEEKQYF. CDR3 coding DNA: TGCGCCAGCAGCCAAGGGCTAGCGGAGGAGAAGCAGTACTTC.

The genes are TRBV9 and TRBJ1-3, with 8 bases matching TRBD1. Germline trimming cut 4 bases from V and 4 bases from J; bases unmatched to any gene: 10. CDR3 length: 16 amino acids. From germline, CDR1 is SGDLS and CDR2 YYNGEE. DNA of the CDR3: TGTGCCAGCAGCCCCTCAGGGGGCGCGGGAGGAAACACCATATATTTT. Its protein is CASSPSGGAGGNTIYF.

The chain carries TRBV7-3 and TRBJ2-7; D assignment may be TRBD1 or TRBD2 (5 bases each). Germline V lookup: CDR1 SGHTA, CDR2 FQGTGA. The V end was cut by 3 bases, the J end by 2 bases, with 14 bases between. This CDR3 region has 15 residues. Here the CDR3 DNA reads TGTGCCAGCAGCTTGAGGGACGGAAGTACCTACGAGCAGTACTTC. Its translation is CASSLRDGSTYEQYF.

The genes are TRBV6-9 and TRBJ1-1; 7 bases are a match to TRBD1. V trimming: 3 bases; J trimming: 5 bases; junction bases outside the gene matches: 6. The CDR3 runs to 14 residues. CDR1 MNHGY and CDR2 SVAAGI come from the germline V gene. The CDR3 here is CASSYVQGGTEAFF. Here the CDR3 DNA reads TGTGCCAGCAGTTACGTCCAGGGGGGGACTGAAGCTTTCTTT.

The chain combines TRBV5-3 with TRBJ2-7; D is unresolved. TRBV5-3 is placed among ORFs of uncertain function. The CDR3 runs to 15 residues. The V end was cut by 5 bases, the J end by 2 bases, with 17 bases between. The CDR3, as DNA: TGTGCCAGAAGTTCTACGGACCGCTGCCCCTACGAGCAGTACTTC. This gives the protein CARSSTDRCPYEQYF.

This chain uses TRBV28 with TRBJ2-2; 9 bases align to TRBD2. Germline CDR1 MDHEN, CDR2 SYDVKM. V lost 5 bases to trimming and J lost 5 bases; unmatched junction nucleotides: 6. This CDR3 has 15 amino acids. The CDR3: CASSMGLAITGELFF. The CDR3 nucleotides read TGTGCCAGCAGTATGGGACTAGCCATAACCGGGGAGCTGTTTTTT. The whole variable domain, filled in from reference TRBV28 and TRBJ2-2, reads DVKVTQSSRYLVKRTGEKVFLECVQDMDHENMFWYRQDPGLGLRLIYFSYDVKMKEKGDIPEGYSVSREKKERFSLILESASTNQTSMYLCASSMGLAITGELFFGEGSRLTVL.

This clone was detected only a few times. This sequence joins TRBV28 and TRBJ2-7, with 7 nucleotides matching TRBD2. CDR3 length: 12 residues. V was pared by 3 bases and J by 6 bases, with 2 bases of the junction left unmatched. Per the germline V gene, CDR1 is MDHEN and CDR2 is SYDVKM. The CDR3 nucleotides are TGTGCCAGCAGTTTGGGGGAGGGCGAGCAGTACTTC. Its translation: CASSLGEGEQYF.

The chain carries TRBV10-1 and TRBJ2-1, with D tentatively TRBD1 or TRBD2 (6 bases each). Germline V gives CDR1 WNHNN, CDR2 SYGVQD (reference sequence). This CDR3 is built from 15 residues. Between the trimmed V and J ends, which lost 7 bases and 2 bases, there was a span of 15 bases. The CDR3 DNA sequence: TGCGCCAGCACTCCCAGGGGACTTACCTACAATGAGCAGTTCTTC. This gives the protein CASTPRGLTYNEQFF.

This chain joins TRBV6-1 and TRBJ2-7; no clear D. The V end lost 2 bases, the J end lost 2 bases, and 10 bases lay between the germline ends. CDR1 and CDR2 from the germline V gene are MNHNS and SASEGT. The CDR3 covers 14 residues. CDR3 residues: CASSEIQGTYEQYF. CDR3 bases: TGTGCCAGCAGTGAAATCCAAGGGACCTACGAGCAGTACTTC.

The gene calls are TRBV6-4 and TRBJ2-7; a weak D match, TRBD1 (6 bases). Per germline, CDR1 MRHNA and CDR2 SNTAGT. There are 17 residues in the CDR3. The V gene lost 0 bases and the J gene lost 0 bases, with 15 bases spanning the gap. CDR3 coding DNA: TGTGCCAGCAGTGACTCGAGGGGGACGGAGAACTCCTACGAGCAGTACTTC. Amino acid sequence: CASSDSRGTENSYEQYF.

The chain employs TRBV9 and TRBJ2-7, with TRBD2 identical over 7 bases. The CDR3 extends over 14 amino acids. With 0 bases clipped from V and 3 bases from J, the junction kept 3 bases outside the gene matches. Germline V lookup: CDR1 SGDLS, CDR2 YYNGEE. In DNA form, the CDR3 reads TGTGCCAGCAGCGTAGTTGGGGAGGGCTACGAGCAGTACTTC. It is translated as CASSVVGEGYEQYF.